A single T cell receptor beta chain is shown here with its context. Its antigen is undetermined. This CDR3 is built from 11 residues. Germline assignment: CDR1 ENHRY and CDR2 SYGVKD. V was trimmed by 6 bases and J by 14 bases, leaving 14 bases between them. Amplified TCR beta CDR3 regions came from RNA transcripts. When the TCR CDR3 underwent first-round RT-PCR, the HTBI primer set was used. TCRdb ran MiXCR on the multiplex PCR reads and lists one entry per CDR3 protein. The table lists under 700,000 distinct CDR3 sequences, about half of them singletons. This sample was taken from a study of T cells in Graves' hyperthyroidism and ophthalmopathy. Findings and limits, study-wide: Ophthalmopathy, as predicted by the model, came a median around 6.7 months after the prediction.

The chain uses TRBV10-3 and TRBJ1-5, with D possibly matching TRBD1 (5 bases). This sequence was found in a woman younger than 30 with Graves' hyperthyroidism. Sequenced: peripheral blood or thyroid tissue (not recorded which). CDR3 protein: CAIRGTGNEHF. CDR3 coding DNA: TGTGCCATCAGAGGGACTGGGAACGAGCATTTT.